These 21 T cell receptor beta chains were sequenced from one sample in a study of T cells in Graves' hyperthyroidism and ophthalmopathy. From RNA transcripts, TCR beta CDR3 regions were amplified. TCR CDR3 regions were first amplified by RT-PCR with HTBI primers. TCRdb re-called the multiplex PCR reads through MiXCR, storing one row per CDR3 protein. The sample records hundreds of thousands of distinct CDR3 sequences, less than 15% being singletons. Source material: blood. The receptors come from a woman under 30 with Graves' hyperthyroidism.

This clonotype was recorded only once. The chain recombines TRBV19 with TRBJ1-5, with no clear D. Germline CDR1 LNHDA, CDR2 SQIVND (reference sequence). The CDR3 extends over 14 amino acids. With 3 bases removed from V and 7 bases from J, the gap between germline ends came to 13 bases. The CDR3 nucleotides are TGTGCCAGTAGTATGCAGACCGTTAGCCAGCCCCAGCATTTT. Translated, it gives CASSMQTVSQPQHF.

V usage is TRBV5-1 and J usage is TRBJ2-2; TRBD2 matches 7 bases. Germline V gives CDR1 SGHRS, CDR2 YFSETQ. The CDR3 sequence is 15 residues long. V was pared by 2 bases and J by 3 bases, with 4 bases of the junction left unmatched. This chain's CDR3 is CASSFSGPDTGELFF. The CDR3 DNA sequence: TGCGCCAGCAGCTTTAGCGGGCCCGACACCGGGGAGCTGTTTTTT.

V gene TRBV7-9 combines with J gene TRBJ2-2; possible D gene TRBD1, 6 bases. Germline V gene lookup returns CDR1 SEHNR and CDR2 FQNEAQ (reference sequence). The CDR3 is made up of 15 amino acids. V was pared by 11 bases and J by 5 bases, with 21 bases between. CDR3 region: CAAELQGPRTGELFF. The CDR3 DNA reads as TGTGCCGCGGAACTACAGGGTCCGAGGACCGGGGAGCTGTTTTTT.

This clonotype was seen ten or more times. At one boundary the junction diverges from the germline segment, which might be a read error. J is TRBJ1-1 and V is TRBV28; possible D gene TRBD1, 5 bases. Germline loops: CDR1 MDHEN, CDR2 SYDVKM. This CDR3 contains 16 residues. The CDR3 bases are TGTGCCAGCAGTATATGGGGCACGGGGGTGCGCACTGAAGCTTTCTTT. Residues: CASSIWGTGVRTEAFF.

This clonotype was seen repeatedly, ten times or more. This chain uses TRBV3-1 with TRBJ1-1; 7 bases match TRBD1. This CDR3 spans 19 amino acids. Trimming removed 5 bases from V and 4 bases from J; junction bases left unmatched: 22. Germline lookup yields CDR1 LGHDT and CDR2 YNNKEL (reference sequence). The CDR3 DNA is TGTGCCAGCAGCGGTTCTTCCCGGACAGGTATCCGCGTTGGCACTGAAGCTTTCTTT. Translation: CASSGSSRTGIRVGTEAFF. Together with reference TRBV3-1 and TRBJ1-1, the CDR3 gives the full variable domain: DTAVSQTPKYLVTQMGNDKSIKCEQNLGHDTMYWYKQDSKKFLKIMFSYNNKELIINETVPNRFSPKSPDKAHLNLHINSLELGDSAVYFCASSGSSRTGIRVGTEAFFGQGTRLTVV.

The V call is TRBV20-1, the J call TRBJ2-3; unclear D gene. Germline lookup yields CDR1 DFQATT and CDR2 SNEGSKA (reference sequence). The ends were cut back, 4 bases at V and 4 bases at J, with 6 bases in the middle. The CDR3 consists of 11 residues. In DNA form, the CDR3 reads TGCAGTGCTACCCGATCAGATACGCAGTATTTT. Amino acids: CSATRSDTQYF.

This clonotype was recorded at least ten times. This chain links TRBV11-2 with TRBJ2-7; TRBD2 matches at 11 bases. The CDR3 runs 17 residues. The V and J ends lost 5 bases and 5 bases, in that order; junction bases with no gene match: 14. CDR1 SGHAT and CDR2 FQNNGV come from the germline V gene. The CDR3, as DNA: TGTGCCAGCAGCCCACCTTGGCTAGCGGGAGGCCAGAACGAGCAGTACTTC. This translates into CASSPPWLAGGQNEQYF.

This clonotype has just a few counts. The chain combines TRBV7-8 with TRBJ2-2, with D uncertain. V was cut by 5 bases and J by 5 bases, with 12 bases left in between. The CDR3 totals 14 residues. Germline CDR1 is SGHVS and CDR2 is FQNEAQ. In nucleotides, the CDR3 is TGTGCCAGCAGCCCAACTCTTTGGACCGGGGAGCTGTTTTTT. Encoded protein: CASSPTLWTGELFF.

There are many counts of this clonotype. V and J are TRBV20-1 and TRBJ2-7; 7 bases line up with TRBD2. The CDR3 extends over 15 amino acids. Germline V gives CDR1 DFQATT, CDR2 SNEGSKA (reference sequence). Trimming at V came to 3 bases and at J to 4 bases, leaving 12 bases not matched to a gene. This CDR3 reads CSARPGGGMTYEQYF. In nucleotides, the CDR3 is TGCAGTGCTAGGCCTGGGGGGGGTATGACATACGAGCAGTACTTC.

This clonotype was counted only a few times. The chain recombines TRBV9 with TRBJ2-3; no reliable D call. The germline V gene encodes CDR1 SGDLS and CDR2 YYNGEE. V was trimmed by 0 bases and J by 7 bases, leaving 9 bases between them. CDR3 length equals 13 residues. CDR3 in DNA: TGTGCCAGCAGCGTAGCTTCTGGTAATACGCAGTATTTT. Protein product: CASSVASGNTQYF.

In its sample, this clonotype was seen many times. The V and J genes are TRBV28 and TRBJ1-2; 7 nucleotides agree with TRBD1. With 6 bases clipped from V and 5 bases from J, the junction kept 18 bases outside the gene matches. The CDR3 has 17 amino acids. The germline gives CDR1 MDHEN, CDR2 SYDVKM. CDR3 nucleotide sequence: TGTGCCAGCAGCCCGACAGGGACGTTGGCCTCCCGATATGGCTACACCTTC. Protein sequence: CASSPTGTLASRYGYTF.

The sample holds a few counts of this clonotype. A single base separates this from a much larger clone, so it may be a read error. The chain uses TRBV7-9 and TRBJ2-7, with D hard to call. This CDR3 region has 13 residues. V lost 3 bases, J lost 3 bases, and 9 bases lay in between. Germline V CDR1 and CDR2: SEHNR, FQNEAQ (reference sequence). CDR3 bases: TGTGCCAGCAGCTTCGGACGGATCTACGAGCAGTACTTC. As protein: CASSFGRIYEQYF.

This clonotype was seen a single time. The chain recombines TRBV20-1 with TRBJ2-6; TRBD1 aligns across 7 bases. J gave up 4 bases and V 5 bases, and 17 bases lay outside the gene matches. Germline CDR1 is DFQATT and CDR2 is SNEGSKA (reference sequence). The CDR3 totals 18 residues. DNA for the CDR3: TGCAGTGCTCAAGGAGTAGGGGGCCCCCGATCGGGGGCCAACGTCCTGACTTTC. It encodes CSAQGVGGPRSGANVLTF.

V usage is TRBV12-3 or TRBV12-4 and J usage is TRBJ2-7, with D possibly matching TRBD2 (5 bases). The ends were cut back, 6 bases at V and 3 bases at J, with 9 bases in the middle. CDR3 length: 12 residues. For the CDR3, the DNA is TGTGCCAGCAGCAGGACTTTCTACGAGCAGTACTTC. This gives the protein CASSRTFYEQYF.

The chain carries TRBV7-9 and TRBJ2-5; D may be TRBD1 or TRBD2 (6 bases each). Germline assignment: CDR1 SEHNR and CDR2 FQNEAQ (reference sequence). The CDR3 length is 15 residues. V gave up 6 bases and J gave up 5 bases, with 19 bases separating them. CDR3 protein: CASRDGGGRGETQYF. CDR3 in DNA: TGTGCCAGCAGGGACGGAGGGGGGCGAGGGGAGACCCAGTACTTC.

This clonotype was seen a handful of times. The chain employs TRBV25-1 and TRBJ2-5, with TRBD2 matching over 10 bases. V lost 6 bases to trimming and J lost 3 bases; unmatched junction nucleotides: 7. The germline V gene encodes CDR1 MGHDK and CDR2 SYGVNS. CDR3 length equals 15 residues. The CDR3, as DNA: TGTGCCAGCAGAGTCCTAGCGGGAGCAAAAGAGACCCAGTACTTC. This sequence encodes CASRVLAGAKETQYF.

The chain carries TRBV5-4 and TRBJ2-7, with a weak D call TRBD1 (5 bases). Trimming shortened V by 0 bases and J by 7 bases, and 20 bases separated the two germline ends. Germline values: CDR1 SGHNT, CDR2 YYREEE (reference sequence). This CDR3 has 16 amino acids. The CDR3 is CASSLAGHSGLEEQYF. In DNA form, the CDR3 reads TGTGCCAGCAGCTTGGCCGGTCACTCAGGGCTTGAGGAGCAGTACTTC.

Turning to this clonotype: This may be a read error: a much more frequent sequence differs by one nucleotide. The CDR3 end shows no conserved phenylalanine or tryptophan, and so a read error is likely. The chain employs TRBV4-1 and TRBJ2-7; 10 bases align to TRBD1. This CDR3 has 16 residues. CDR1 and CDR2 from the germline V gene are MGHRA and YSYEKL. V was clipped by 4 bases and J by 1 base; unmatched bases: 7. CDR3 bases: TGCGCCAGCAGCCCGACCGGGACAGGGGCTTCCTACGAGCAGTACTCC. This translates into CASSPTGTGASYEQYS.

With regard to this clonotype: One base away lies a much larger clone, so this may be a sequencing read error. This rearrangement joins TRBV20-1 to TRBJ1-1, with D tentatively TRBD1 (5 bases). The CDR3 is made up of 14 amino acids. The germline CDR1 and CDR2 sequences are DFQATT and SNEGSKA (reference sequence). V was cut by 5 bases and J by 4 bases, with 17 bases left in between. CDR3 sequence: CSAAQGTVSTEAFF. DNA of the CDR3: TGCAGTGCTGCACAAGGGACCGTGAGCACTGAAGCTTTCTTT.

This clonotype was picked up many times. The chain uses TRBV11-3 and TRBJ1-4, with D perhaps matching TRBD1 (6 bases). Deletions cut 1 base from V and 5 bases from J, with 11 bases between. Germline values: CDR1 SGHNT, CDR2 YENEEA. The CDR3 spans 15 residues. The CDR3, as DNA: TGTGCCAGCAGCTTAGCCTGGACAGAAAATGAAAAACTGTTTTTT. Translation: CASSLAWTENEKLFF.

This clonotype was recorded at least ten times. The V gene is TRBV7-2, the J gene TRBJ1-2; tentative D call: TRBD1 (6 bases). V lost 5 bases to trimming and J lost 0 bases, with 7 bases between them. The CDR3 consists of 13 residues. Germline CDR1 SGHTA, CDR2 FQGNSA. The CDR3: CASSPGANYGYTF. As DNA, the CDR3 is TGTGCCAGCAGCCCAGGGGCTAACTATGGCTACACCTTC.